This is a list of T cell receptor beta chains from one sample in a study of blood T cell repertoires in COVID-19. TCRdb's copy holds only in-frame clones and misses some; the assay was immunoSEQ multiplex PCR. The data hold roughly 200,000 clones, with 80% to 90% observed a single time. The sample consisted of peripheral blood. These receptors were collected from a human donor with active or convalescent COVID-19. The donor label of this sample is uncertain. The CDR3 runs from the conserved cysteine through the conserved F or W. D genes are given only for firm matches. Clone size, where shown, is once, few, many, or a class for clones that have expanded.

cdr3_length	v_call	j_call	clone_size	d_call	cdr3_nt	cdr3_aa
15	TRBV3-1/TRBV3-2	TRBJ2-4	once	-	TGTGCCAGCAGCCCCACGGTTCTAGCCAAAAACATTCAGTACTTC	CASSPTVLAKNIQYF
13	TRBV24-1	TRBJ1-2	few	-	TGTGCCACCAGTGACCCGACGGGATTCGGCTACACCTTC	CATSDPTGFGYTF
14	TRBV27	TRBJ1-4	-	-	TGTGCCAGCAGTTCAACGGGGGGGTCTGAAAAACTGTTTTTT	CASSSTGGSEKLFF
17	TRBV19	TRBJ2-7	once	TRBD1	TGTGCCAGTAGTAACAAACCACGAACAGGGGTTGTTTACGAGCAGTACTTC	CASSNKPRTGVVYEQYF
20	TRBV21-1	TRBJ2-1	-	-	TGTGCCAGCAGCAACGCCGTGAGGACTAGCGCCCCCCACGCCGACAATGAGCAGTTCTTC	CASSNAVRTSAPHADNEQFF
14	TRBV6-6	TRBJ1-6	-	-	TGTGCCAGCACTGACAGCCTCTATAATTCACCCCTCCACTTT	CASTDSLYNSPLHF
15	TRBV7-3	TRBJ2-1	once	-	TGTGCCAGCTCCGCTGAGGGGACCAGGGGTAATGAGCAGTTCTTC	CASSAEGTRGNEQFF
13	TRBV30	TRBJ1-2	-	-	TGTGCCTGGAGTCAGGGCTTTTCCACTGGCTACACCTTC	CAWSQGFSTGYTF
15	TRBV7-9	TRBJ2-7	-	-	TGTGCCAGCAGCTTAGCTAATAGCGGAGTTTACGAGCAGTACTTC	CASSLANSGVYEQYF
15	TRBV3-1/TRBV3-2	TRBJ2-7	-	TRBD2	TGTGCCAGCAGCCAAGATCCTTATAGCGGGGACGAGCAGTACTTC	CASSQDPYSGDEQYF
20	TRBV5-3	TRBJ2-2	-	TRBD2	TGTGCCAGAAGCCCAGGGGGTAAGAAGCGGGAGGATTGTTACACCGGGGAGCTGTTTTTT	CARSPGGKKREDCYTGELFF
18	TRBV5-1	TRBJ2-7	-	TRBD2	TGCGCCAGCAGCCCTGTTGGCCAATCAGCGGGGGGCTTCTACGAGCAGTACTTC	CASSPVGQSAGGFYEQYF
16	TRBV5-1	TRBJ2-7	-	-	TGCGCCAGCAGCTTGGACTCCATGGGCAGTTCCTACGAGCAGTACTTC	CASSLDSMGSSYEQYF
18	TRBV11-2	TRBJ2-1	-	TRBD2	TGTGCCAGCAGCTTTAATATACTAGCGGCGGAAAAAAAGGATGAGCAGTTCTTC	CASSFNILAAEKKDEQFF
14	TRBV7-2	TRBJ2-7	-	-	TGTGCCAGCAGCTTAACACAGGGTCCTTACGAGCAGTACTTC	CASSLTQGPYEQYF
12	TRBV4-2	TRBJ1-2	once	-	TGTGCCAGCAGCCAAAGGACAGACGGCTACACCTTC	CASSQRTDGYTF
15	TRBV27	TRBJ2-5	once	-	TGTGCCAGCAGGGACGGACTACTAGCCTCAGAGACCCAGTACTTC	CASRDGLLASETQYF
13	TRBV6-1	TRBJ2-5	-	-	TGTGCCAGCAGTGAGCATAGGGGAGAGACCCAGTACTTC	CASSEHRGETQYF
13	TRBV27	TRBJ1-2	-	TRBD1	TGTGCCAGCAGTCCGCAGGGGGCGAGGGGCTACACCTTC	CASSPQGARGYTF
15	TRBV5-1	TRBJ2-7	-	TRBD2	TGCGCCAGCAGCTTGGCCGGCGGGAGCTCCTACGAGCAGTACTTC	CASSLAGGSSYEQYF
17	TRBV7-2	TRBJ2-5	-	TRBD1	TGTGCCAGCAGCCGGAGCCTGACAGGGGCGTCCGGCGAGACCCAGTACTTC	CASSRSLTGASGETQYF
15	TRBV7-6	TRBJ2-3	-	-	TGTGCCAGCAGCGTAGTCCCTCGGGAACCAGATACGCAGTATTTT	CASSVVPREPDTQYF
15	TRBV13	TRBJ2-7	-	TRBD1	TGTGCCAGCAGCGAGGGAGGACAGGGGTGGTACGAGCAGTACTTC	CASSEGGQGWYEQYF
14	TRBV6-2/TRBV6-3	TRBJ2-7	-	TRBD2	TGTGCCAGCAGTTACTCCCAGCGGGGACTCGAGCAGTACTTC	CASSYSQRGLEQYF
17	TRBV7-9	TRBJ2-3	-	TRBD2	TGTGCCGTCCACGGCCAACCGGGACTAGCGCGCACAGATACGCAGTATTTT	CAVHGQPGLARTDTQYF
17	TRBV6-4	TRBJ2-1	-	TRBD2	TGTGCCAGCAGTGACATGGGGGGGGTAGCGGGCTACAATGAGCAGTTCTTC	CASSDMGGVAGYNEQFF
17	TRBV7-6	TRBJ2-3	-	TRBD2	TGTGCCAGCAGCTTAGCGTGGCGGGGGGGCCCGGGAGATACGCAGTATTTT	CASSLAWRGGPGDTQYF
14	TRBV4-2	TRBJ1-6	-	-	TGTGCCAGCAGCCAAGAAGGGGTCGGGTCACCCCTCCACTTT	CASSQEGVGSPLHF
16	TRBV7-3	TRBJ2-2	few	TRBD2	TGTGCCAGCAGCCTAGCGGGGGGTCCTTCCACCGGGGAGCTGTTTTTT	CASSLAGGPSTGELFF
14	TRBV5-5	TRBJ2-7	-	-	TGTGCCAGCAGCTTGGGACTAGGAGGCTACGAGCAGTACTTC	CASSLGLGGYEQYF
15	TRBV18	TRBJ2-7	once	-	TGTGCCAGCTCACCCTCGGGACTCAAGGTCTACGAGCAGTACTTC	CASSPSGLKVYEQYF
24	TRBV18	TRBJ2-7	-	TRBD2	TGTGCCAGCTCACCACTTCCTGCATTCTGGGGGGCCAAACTAGCGGGAGTTCAGGCCTACGAGCAGTACTTC	CASSPLPAFWGAKLAGVQAYEQYF
16	TRBV5-4	TRBJ2-7	-	TRBD2	TGTGCCAGCAGCTTGGAAAGGAGCGGGGGTGGCTACGAGCAGTACTTC	CASSLERSGGGYEQYF
15	TRBV7-2	TRBJ2-7	-	TRBD2	TGTGCCAGCAGCCAACTAGCGGGGGGGCCTTACGAGCAGTACTTC	CASSQLAGGPYEQYF
15	TRBV7-8	TRBJ2-1	-	-	TGTGCCAGCAGCGCCCTATTAAGCTCCTACAATGAGCAGTTCTTC	CASSALLSSYNEQFF
15	TRBV5-1	TRBJ1-1	-	-	TGCGCCAGCAGCTTGACGCTGGGCCCTGGGACTGAAGCTTTCTTT	CASSLTLGPGTEAFF
16	TRBV19	TRBJ1-4	-	-	TGTGCCAGTAGGAATACAGGTCCGGTAACCCCAGAAAAACTGTTTTTT	CASRNTGPVTPEKLFF
13	TRBV28	TRBJ1-4	-	-	TGTGCCAGCAGTTTGTCGGGGTCTGAAAAACTGTTTTTT	CASSLSGSEKLFF
13	TRBV7-9	TRBJ2-7	-	-	TGTGCCAGCAGCTCCTCCGGGGACTACGAGCAGTACTTC	CASSSSGDYEQYF
12	TRBV7-7	TRBJ2-1	-	-	TGTGCTAGTTTTAGAACCTACAATGAGCAGTTCTTC	CASFRTYNEQFF
16	TRBV7-9	TRBJ1-1	-	-	TGTGCCAGCAGCCCGGGGATGGCTCGGTTGCGGACTGAAGCTTTCTTT	CASSPGMARLRTEAFF
14	TRBV6-5	TRBJ1-1	-	TRBD1	TGTGCCAGCAGTTACGGAGGGGACAGGACTGAAGCTTTCTTT	CASSYGGDRTEAFF
16	TRBV4-2	TRBJ2-3	-	TRBD2	TGTGCCAGCAGCCGTGTGCCGGGACTAGAGGCAGATACGCAGTATTTT	CASSRVPGLEADTQYF
15	TRBV4-3	TRBJ1-1	-	-	TGCGCCAGCAGCCAAGCCTCAGGTGTCAACACTGAAGCTTTCTTT	CASSQASGVNTEAFF
15	TRBV24-1	TRBJ2-5	-	-	TGTGCCACCAGTGATCCCCTTGTGGGGGCAGAGACCCAGTACTTC	CATSDPLVGAETQYF
15	TRBV28	TRBJ1-2	few	-	TGTGCCAGCAGTTTACAGCCAGGGAGGTTATCCGGCTACACCTTC	CASSLQPGRLSGYTF
16	TRBV4-3	TRBJ1-6	-	TRBD1	TGCGCCAGCAGCCAAGACGCCGGGACAGCCTATTCACCCCTCCACTTT	CASSQDAGTAYSPLHF
12	TRBV21-1	TRBJ2-5	-	-	TGTGCCAGCAGCAAAGGAGGAGAGACCCAGTACTTC	CASSKGGETQYF
12	TRBV24-1	TRBJ2-3	-	-	TGTGCCACCGGGGAGTCCACAGATACGCAGTATTTT	CATGESTDTQYF
15	TRBV19	TRBJ2-3	-	TRBD1	TGTGCCAGTAGTAGAGCGACAGGGGTTCAGGATACGCAGTATTTT	CASSRATGVQDTQYF
13	TRBV11-1	TRBJ2-5	-	TRBD1	TGTGCCAGCAGCGCGGACAGGTCGGGGACCCAGTACTTC	CASSADRSGTQYF
14	TRBV5-3	TRBJ1-6	-	TRBD1	TGTGCCAGAAGCCCCCAGGGGGCTGGTTCACCCCTCCACTTT	CARSPQGAGSPLHF
15	TRBV7-9	TRBJ1-4	-	-	TGTGCCAGCAGCCTAGAGGGACTGATTAATGAAAAACTGTTTTTT	CASSLEGLINEKLFF
14	TRBV6-1	TRBJ2-1	-	TRBD2	TGTGCCAGCAGTGAAATGTGGGCGGGACTAAAGGGGTTCTTC	CASSEMWAGLKGFF
13	TRBV5-4	TRBJ1-1	once	-	TGTGCCAGCAGCTTTCCGGGAGGGACTGAAGCTTTCTTT	CASSFPGGTEAFF
14	TRBV2	TRBJ2-7	-	-	TGTGCCAGCATGGGGGCCCCGGCAGCCTACGAGCAGTACTTC	CASMGAPAAYEQYF
15	TRBV19	TRBJ2-1	-	TRBD1	TGTGCCAGTAGTATAGGGACAGGGGTCTACAATGAGCAGTTCTTC	CASSIGTGVYNEQFF